The rows below give T cell receptor beta chains drawn from one sample of a study of T cell changes during pregnancy in multiple sclerosis. Generated by immunoSEQ multiplex PCR, the TCRdb table keeps only in-frame clones and is missing some. The repertoire holds about 87,000 clones, with just under 95% as singletons. Material: peripheral blood, obtained in the third trimester of pregnancy. These TCRs come from a female donor in good health, enrolled as a control in a pregnancy study. Both conserved end residues are part of each CDR3. Each record gives: D gene, V gene, J gene, clone size, CDR3 protein, CDR3 DNA. The D gene is left open where the match is weak. The listing skips clone size in some rows; elsewhere it reads once, few, many or a size class.

d_gene: NA; v_gene: TRBV2; j_gene: TRBJ1-1; abundance: NA; CDR3aa: CASSTSGRPEAFF; CDR3nt: TGTGCCAGCAGTACATCAGGGCGCCCTGAAGCTTTCTTT
d_gene: NA; v_gene: TRBV5-4; j_gene: TRBJ1-3; abundance: NA; CDR3aa: CASSLRGRSGNTIYF; CDR3nt: TGTGCCAGCAGCTTGCGAGGCCGCTCTGGAAACACCATATATTTT
d_gene: NA; v_gene: TRBV5-1; j_gene: TRBJ2-7; abundance: NA; CDR3aa: CASSADSSYEQYF; CDR3nt: TGCGCCAGCAGCGCCGACAGCTCCTACGAGCAGTACTTC
d_gene: NA; v_gene: TRBV19; j_gene: TRBJ1-4; abundance: NA; CDR3aa: CASSIMSTHEKLFF; CDR3nt: TGTGCCAGTAGTATCATGAGTACCCACGAAAAACTGTTTTTT
d_gene: TRBD1; v_gene: TRBV2; j_gene: TRBJ2-7; abundance: NA; CDR3aa: CASSLGTGGSRHEQYF; CDR3nt: TGTGCCAGCAGCCTCGGGACAGGGGGCTCCCGCCACGAGCAGTACTTC
d_gene: NA; v_gene: TRBV18; j_gene: TRBJ2-2; abundance: NA; CDR3aa: CASSPGTKNTGELFF; CDR3nt: TGTGCCAGCTCACCCGGGACAAAGAACACCGGGGAGCTGTTTTTT
d_gene: NA; v_gene: TRBV6-5; j_gene: TRBJ2-3; abundance: NA; CDR3aa: CAVSRAGRTDTQYF; CDR3nt: TGTGCCGTCTCCCGCGCCGGGAGAACAGATACGCAGTATTTT
d_gene: TRBD1; v_gene: TRBV5-6; j_gene: TRBJ2-7; abundance: NA; CDR3aa: CASSRDRGIYEQYF; CDR3nt: TGTGCCAGCAGCCGGGACAGGGGGATCTACGAGCAGTACTTC
d_gene: TRBD2; v_gene: TRBV7-9; j_gene: TRBJ2-7; abundance: few; CDR3aa: CASSTRLAGNRYEQYF; CDR3nt: TGTGCCAGCAGCACTCGACTAGCGGGAAACCGTTACGAGCAGTACTTC
d_gene: NA; v_gene: TRBV7-8; j_gene: TRBJ2-7; abundance: once; CDR3aa: CASSPGSRGLSYEQYF; CDR3nt: TGTGCCAGCAGCCCAGGAAGCAGGGGCTTGTCCTACGAGCAGTACTTC
d_gene: NA; v_gene: TRBV2; j_gene: TRBJ2-1; abundance: NA; CDR3aa: CASTSLPGTGGNEQFF; CDR3nt: TGTGCCAGCACCTCCCTTCCCGGGACTGGGGGCAATGAGCAGTTCTTC
d_gene: TRBD2; v_gene: TRBV29-1; j_gene: TRBJ2-7; abundance: NA; CDR3aa: CSVDGLAGVSTNEQYF; CDR3nt: TGCAGCGTCGACGGACTAGCGGGAGTTTCTACGAACGAGCAGTACTTC
d_gene: TRBD1; v_gene: TRBV4-1; j_gene: TRBJ2-1; abundance: NA; CDR3aa: CASSQLAGTGAYNEQFF; CDR3nt: TGCGCCAGCAGCCAACTCGCCGGGACAGGAGCCTACAATGAGCAGTTCTTC
d_gene: TRBD2; v_gene: TRBV11-2; j_gene: TRBJ2-3; abundance: NA; CDR3aa: CASSTLAGSTDTQYF; CDR3nt: TGTGCCAGCAGCACCCTAGCGGGGAGCACAGATACGCAGTATTTT
d_gene: NA; v_gene: TRBV10-3; j_gene: TRBJ1-1; abundance: NA; CDR3aa: CAISEWGQEPNTEAFF; CDR3nt: TGTGCCATCAGTGAGTGGGGACAAGAACCGAACACTGAAGCTTTCTTT
d_gene: NA; v_gene: TRBV2; j_gene: TRBJ2-7; abundance: NA; CDR3aa: CASTRANSYEQYF; CDR3nt: TGTGCCAGCACCCGTGCGAACTCCTACGAGCAGTACTTC
d_gene: TRBD2; v_gene: TRBV5-1; j_gene: TRBJ2-3; abundance: NA; CDR3aa: CASSDAGGRTNTQYF; CDR3nt: TGCGCCAGCAGCGACGCGGGAGGTCGTACCAATACGCAGTATTTT